Each of the 6 T cell receptor beta chains below was sequenced from the same sample in a study of post-analysis software for immune sequencing data. The antigens these receptors bind are not known. Unique molecular identifiers tagged the TCR beta cDNA libraries. From the PCR reads, TCRdb called clonotypes with MiXCR, one entry per CDR3 protein. The sample lists about 540,000 distinct CDR3 sequences; 34% were seen once. Whole-study results and caveats: Patients had higher frequencies than controls of five or six TRBV segments, including TRBV5-6, TRBV5-1 and TRBV20-1.

The material sequenced was blood. Receptors were obtained from a girl between 2 and 17 years old with multiple sclerosis.

J is TRBJ2-6 and V is TRBV5-1, with 7 positions matching TRBD1. The V gene end was trimmed by 0 bases and the J gene end by 0 bases; junction bases not matched to a gene: 3. The CDR3 covers 17 residues. Germline V gene sequence: CDR1 SGHRS, CDR2 YFSETQ. The CDR3 is CASSLVTGVSGANVLTF. As DNA, the CDR3 is TGCGCCAGCAGCTTGGTAACAGGGGTCTCTGGGGCCAACGTCCTGACTTTC.

The chain couples TRBV14 to TRBJ1-2; possible D gene TRBD1, 5 bases. Per germline, CDR1 SGHDN and CDR2 FVKESK. The ends were cut back, 1 base at V and 4 bases at J, with 7 bases in the middle. The CDR3 length is 13 residues. CDR3 coding DNA: TGTGCCAGCAGCCAAGTTCAGGGCTATGGCTACACCTTC. It translates to CASSQVQGYGYTF.

This chain links TRBV7-9 with TRBJ1-1; D may be TRBD1 (5 bases). Trimming took off 1 base at V and 0 bases at J, with 18 bases between the two ends. The germline gives CDR1 SEHNR, CDR2 FQNEAQ (reference sequence). CDR3 length: 18 amino acids. The CDR3 region is CASSLEFVKGPLNTEAFF. The CDR3 DNA follows: TGTGCCAGCAGCTTAGAATTTGTGAAGGGGCCCCTGAACACTGAAGCTTTCTTT.

V gene TRBV20-1 combines with J gene TRBJ2-7, with a possible D match to TRBD2 (6 bases). Germline V gene lookup returns CDR1 DFQATT and CDR2 SNEGSKA (reference sequence). The CDR3 totals 15 residues. Trimming shortened V by 3 bases and J by 7 bases, and 22 bases separated the two germline ends. In nucleotides, the CDR3 is TGCAGTGCTAGCCTGGACGGGGGATCCTACAATGAGCAGTACTTC. It translates to CSASLDGGSYNEQYF.

This clonotype was counted between two and nine times. The rearrangement joins TRBV25-1 to TRBJ2-5; possibly TRBD1 or TRBD2 for D (6 bases each). Near its end, the DNA agrees better with TRBJ2-7, so the J call may be wrong. Germline V gives CDR1 MGHDK, CDR2 SYGVNS. This CDR3 region has 11 residues. CDR3 protein: CASSGGAEQYF. CDR3 in DNA: TGTGCCAGCAGTGGGGGGGCCGAGCAGTACTTC.

V usage is TRBV12-3 or TRBV12-4 and J usage is TRBJ1-5, with TRBD1 identical over 7 bases. The CDR3 consists of 16 residues. V shed 6 bases, J shed 3 bases, and the junction held 11 bases outside the gene matches. As DNA, the CDR3 is TGTGCCAGCAGCCCCTCGCCAGGGGGGTTCAATCAGCCCCAGCATTTT. It translates to CASSPSPGGFNQPQHF.